These T cell receptor beta chains were read from a single sample in a study of T cell responses to AZD1222 COVID-19 vaccine. Data came from immunoSEQ multiplex PCR; TCRdb stores just in-frame clones and leaves some out. The data contain some 150,000 clones, about 86% of them seen just once; the ten biggest clones take up approximately 5%. The source material was peripheral blood, sampled 28 days after the second AZD1222 dose. The receptor set was obtained from an adult who received the AZD1222 COVID-19 vaccine. The conserved cysteine and the conserved F or W are not part of the CDR3 here.

TRBV28	ASSAGEPYGYT
TRBV28	ASSFGTKAHQPQH
TRBV5-6	ASSSAGAALSAQY
TRBV5-4	ASSSPGRGEQETQY
TRBV7-8	ASSLLVRESPLH
TRBV9	ASSVDPDSNQPQH
TRBV2	ASSEALTSYEQY
TRBV18	ASSLSTDTQY
TRBV27	ASRQGSTYNEQF
TRBV5-1	ASSLGLAGGPTDTQY
TRBV10-1	ASSANRATGELF
TRBV2	ASRPGPDRPSPLH
TRBV10-3	AISESIVRTVTYEQY
TRBV6-5	ASSYSGTGGDEQY
TRBV6-2/TRBV6-3	ASSPGGEAF
TRBV6-1	ASSELTILGADEQY
TRBV5-1	ASSPGGNTNEAF
TRBV3-1/TRBV3-2	ASSPRDKTYEQY
TRBV4-2	ASSQDRQGGGAGYNEQF
TRBV7-8	ASTQGGTPLSNYGYT
TRBV2	ASSSRVNEKLF
TRBV19	ASSMVLATLHTQY
TRBV7-9	ASSLTGQEVTDTQY
TRBV12-3/TRBV12-4	ASSRRGTDTQY
TRBV28	ASSLMNTEAF
TRBV5-1	ASSFYGSSYEQY
TRBV24-1	AAWDTTYEQY
TRBV10-3	AINSGGPKNEQF
TRBV9	ASSPPAGQYTEAF
TRBV30	AWSTLGGLDTEAF
TRBV19	ASSIDRRDSRSLSNQPQH
TRBV19	ASSIEQGPQPQH
TRBV28	ASSWGGHHNEKLF
TRBV5-4	ASSSGQGSGSYNEQF
TRBV18	ASSSAARAGSPLH
TRBV3-1/TRBV3-2	ASSPPGYQPQH
TRBV30	AWSGTVTNEKLF
TRBV5-4	ASSLTGQGPSEQY
TRBV14	ASSGGLDEKLF
TRBV12-3/TRBV12-4	ASSSHTNQPQH
TRBV10-3	AIFTSRGTGELF
TRBV7-6	ASSQGLEDTQY
TRBV30	AWNLAGGADTQY
TRBV19	ASSIDTSTNEKLF
TRBV2	ASSDPGQGLTDNEQF
TRBV3-1/TRBV3-2	ASSQDRGGKF
TRBV3-1/TRBV3-2	ASSQVGEATEAF
TRBV5-1	ASSMSPGQSSGNTIY
TRBV28	ASSLVGQGPYEAF
TRBV3-1/TRBV3-2	ASSLSATIY
TRBV29-1	SVQQTREQY